This T cell receptor beta chain was sequenced in a study of shared clonotypes between healthy human individuals. Whole-study context: In total, the donors were two women and three men aged 18 to 49. Three plates were used per donor for CD4 naive, three for CD4 memory, two for CD8 naive and one for CD8 memory.

In germline, CDR1 is MNHNS, CDR2 SASEGT. This CDR3 spans 14 amino acids. Deletions cut 7 bases from V and 4 bases from J, with 13 bases between. Replicate sorted-subset PCRs were loaded with approximately 200 ng DNA, 30,000 or so T cell genomes. Sequencing was performed with immunoSEQ multiplex PCR; in TCRdb, only in-frame clones are kept and a portion is missing. Here the sample spans 2,500,000 or so clones, roughly 90% being singletons. The authors divided CD4+ cells into CD45RA+ naive and CD45RA-negative memory subsets. The sequence was collected from a man younger than 35 in good health. Some clones in this sample may be carry-over from other donors' samples. Input material: naive CD4+ T cells from PBMCs. Subset indicated: CD45RA+ positively selected. The chain joins TRBV6-1 to TRBJ2-2; maybe TRBD1 (6 bases). The CDR3 sequence: CASKGTYPTGELFF. CDR3 in DNA: TGTGCCAGCAAAGGGACATACCCCACCGGGGAGCTGTTTTTT.